This entry lists 29 T cell receptor beta chains sequenced from one sample in a study of CD8+ T cells in alopecia areata (dated by TCRdb to about 2018). What this sample's treatment or condition label stands for: oral pan-JAK inhibitor, 5-10 mg twice daily. The library was obtained by the immunoSEQ multiplex PCR assay. To provide template for TCR sequencing, every sample had RNA extracted and reverse transcribed into cDNA. TCRdb obtained this table from immuneACCESS and retained in-frame rearrangements with V and J assigned. These tables miss some clones; where compared with another copy, unresolved V genes account for less than half of the shortfall, and the remainder is unexplained. The sample table records 180,000 or so clones; 45% to 60% of these occur just once. Jointly, the top ten make up roughly a tenth of the sample. The sample here was CD8+ T cells sorted from blood, taken between weeks 51 and 52, from a patient treated with tofacitinib. These receptors were obtained from a human donor with alopecia areata.

The V call is TRBV13, the J call TRBJ2-5, with TRBD2 matching 8 bases. CDR1 is PRHDT and CDR2 is FYEKMQ in the germline V gene (reference sequence). Trimming took 4 bases from V and 2 from J; bases not matched to a gene: 12. This CDR3 spans 17 amino acids. DNA of the CDR3: TGTGCCAGCAGCTCCAACCCGGGACTAGGTATACAAGAGACCCAGTACTTC. Protein sequence: CASSSNPGLGIQETQYF.

The chain couples TRBV29-1 to TRBJ2-5; 11 positions match TRBD2. This CDR3 is built from 16 residues. Trimming at V came to 7 bases and at J to 2 bases, leaving 12 bases not matched to a gene. The germline gives CDR1 SQVTM, CDR2 ANQGSEA. The chain's CDR3 is CSGIPRTSGSQETQYF. In nucleotides, the CDR3 is TGCAGCGGGATCCCTCGGACTAGCGGGTCTCAAGAGACCCAGTACTTC.

The chain is built from TRBV30 and TRBJ1-5; a possible D gene is TRBD1 (5 bases). Germline assignment: CDR1 GTSNPN and CDR2 SVGIG (reference sequence). V shed 2 bases and J shed 11 bases, with 16 bases lying between them. The CDR3 consists of 13 residues. In DNA, the CDR3 is TGTGCCTGGAGTATGACAGTTTTATCAGCCCAGCATTTT. As protein: CAWSMTVLSAQHF.

The J gene is TRBJ2-7, the V gene TRBV5-6; D is perhaps TRBD1 (6 bases). The CDR3 has 13 amino acids. V dropped 3 bases and J dropped 6 bases, with 13 bases sitting between them. Germline CDR1 SGHDT, CDR2 YYEEEE. The CDR3 spells CASSYRDPGEQYF. DNA of the CDR3: TGTGCCAGCAGCTACAGGGATCCGGGCGAGCAGTACTTC.

V gene TRBV30 combines with J gene TRBJ1-3; D not certain. This CDR3 comprises 13 residues. Trimming removed 3 bases at V and 0 bases at J, with 6 bases between. CDR1 and CDR2 from the germline V gene are GTSNPN and SVGIG (reference sequence). For the CDR3, the DNA is TGTGCCTGGAGAATGGTCTCTGGAAACACCATATATTTT. Amino acids: CAWRMVSGNTIYF. The full variable domain, rest sourced from reference TRBV30 and TRBJ1-3, is SQTIHQWPATLVQPVGSPLSLECTVEGTSNPNLYWYRQAAGRGLQLLFYSVGIGQISSEVPQNLSASRPQDRQFILSSKKLLLSDSGFYLCAWRMVSGNTIYFGEGSWLTVV.

The CDR3 sequence is CASSRTRNTGELFF. CDR3 DNA sequence: TGTGCCAGCAGCCGGACTCGGAACACCGGGGAGCTGTTTTTT. The chain combines TRBV7-2 with TRBJ2-2; D is perhaps TRBD2 (5 bases). The CDR3 sequence is 14 residues long. V was cut by 5 bases and J by 1 base, with 8 bases left in between. CDR1 is SGHTA and CDR2 is FQGNSA in the germline V gene.

The chain uses TRBV30 and TRBJ2-3; 8 bases map to TRBD1. The V and J ends lost 2 bases and 3 bases, in that order; junction bases with no gene match: 7. Germline V gives CDR1 GTSNPN, CDR2 SVGIG (reference sequence). This CDR3 is built from 15 residues. This CDR3 reads CAWSLAGGVTDTQYF. The CDR3 nucleotides are TGTGCCTGGAGTTTGGCAGGGGGCGTGACAGATACGCAGTATTTT.

This clone has more than one count but fewer than ten. V and J are TRBV2 and TRBJ1-1; D uncertain. V lost 3 bases to trimming and J lost 7 bases, with 9 bases between them. This CDR3 is built from 12 residues. From germline, CDR1 is SNHLY and CDR2 FYNNEI. The CDR3 sequence is CASSDQAVEAFF. The CDR3 DNA is TGTGCCAGCAGTGATCAGGCGGTTGAAGCTTTCTTT.

V usage is TRBV4-1 and J usage is TRBJ2-5; D is perhaps TRBD1 (6 bases). CDR3 length: 15 residues. V was cut by 0 bases and J by 5 bases, with 13 bases left in between. Germline-derived CDR1 and CDR2 are MGHRA and YSYEKL. CDR3 bases: TGCGCCAGCAGCCAAGATACCTCCCAGGGGGAGACCCAGTACTTC. Amino acid sequence: CASSQDTSQGETQYF.

This clone was observed a handful of times. The chain has TRBV19 and TRBJ1-5, with a possible D match to TRBD1 (6 bases). V was clipped by 3 bases and J by 7 bases, with 16 bases between them. The CDR3 totals 15 residues. The germline V gene has CDR1 LNHDA and CDR2 SQIVND (reference sequence). The CDR3 reads CASSILGQDVQPQHF. The CDR3 DNA is TGTGCCAGTAGTATTTTGGGACAAGACGTCCAGCCCCAGCATTTT.

This clone has just a few counts. V usage is TRBV9 and J usage is TRBJ2-7; TRBD1 matches at 9 bases. V shed 2 bases and J 5 bases; nucleotides not matched to a gene: 5. Germline loops: CDR1 SGDLS, CDR2 YYNGEE. The CDR3 consists of 14 residues. The CDR3 protein is CASSVDRGFHEQYF. CDR3 DNA sequence: TGTGCCAGCAGCGTCGACAGGGGGTTCCACGAGCAGTACTTC.

The chain recombines TRBV29-1 with TRBJ1-1; no clear D gene. V was shortened by 2 bases and J by 0 bases, with 10 bases between the two germline ends. The CDR3 has 14 amino acids. Germline lookup yields CDR1 SQVTM and CDR2 ANQGSEA. CDR3 coding DNA: TGCAGCGTTGAACGGCAGATCATGAACACTGAAGCTTTCTTT. It encodes CSVERQIMNTEAFF.

J is TRBJ1-1 and V is TRBV29-1; D unclear. Germline assignment: CDR1 SQVTM and CDR2 ANQGSEA. With 0 bases removed from V and 7 bases from J, the gap between germline ends came to 15 bases. The CDR3 length is 14 residues. CDR3 protein: CSVEERLGHYEAFF. The CDR3 nucleotides read TGCAGCGTTGAAGAGCGCCTCGGGCACTATGAAGCTTTCTTT.

The rearrangement uses TRBV10-3 and TRBJ2-7, with a tentative D call TRBD2 (5 bases). The germline V and J ends were trimmed by 0 bases and 2 bases, with 11 bases remaining between them. The germline V gene encodes CDR1 ENHRY and CDR2 SYGVKD. The CDR3 is 15 residues long. The CDR3 DNA is TGTGCCATCAGTGAGTCCGGAGGAAGGGCCTACGAGCAGTACTTC. Encoded protein: CAISESGGRAYEQYF.

The rearrangement links TRBV7-6 to TRBJ2-3, with D possibly being TRBD1 (6 bases). Looked up from germline, CDR1 is SGHVS and CDR2 is FNYEAQ. V was trimmed by 1 base and J by 6 bases, leaving 14 bases between them. The CDR3 consists of 15 residues. For the CDR3, the DNA is TGTGCCAGCAGCTTAGATCAGACAGGAACCGATACGCAGTATTTT. This sequence encodes CASSLDQTGTDTQYF.

In its sample, this clone was seen a few times. The CDR3 loop reads CASSLVGTGYFETQYF. DNA of the CDR3: TGTGCCAGCAGCTTAGTTGGGACAGGGTACTTCGAGACCCAGTACTTC. This sequence joins TRBV7-2 and TRBJ2-5, with 9 bases matching TRBD1. The V and J ends lost 1 base and 5 bases, in that order; junction bases with no gene match: 8. Germline V gene lookup returns CDR1 SGHTA and CDR2 FQGNSA. The CDR3 is made up of 16 amino acids.

This chain links TRBV15 with TRBJ2-5; tentatively, D is TRBD1 (5 bases). The CDR3 runs to 16 residues. The ends were cut back, 4 bases at V and 1 base at J, with 16 bases in the middle. The germline V gene encodes CDR1 LNHNV and CDR2 YYDKDF (reference sequence). CDR3 coding DNA: TGTGCCACCAGCATGCCGACAGCCTGGAGCCAAGAGACCCAGTACTTC. Encoded protein: CATSMPTAWSQETQYF. The full variable domain, in which reference TRBV15 and TRBJ2-5 provide the parts outside the CDR3, is DAMVIQNPRYQVTQFGKPVTLSCSQTLNHNVMYWYQQKSSQAPKLLFHYYDKDFNNEADTPDNFQSRRPNTSFCFLDIRSPGLGDTAMYLCATSMPTAWSQETQYFGPGTRLLVL.

The chain couples TRBV5-1 to TRBJ1-1; 10 bases are a match to TRBD1. V lost 4 bases, J lost 4 bases, and 10 bases stayed unmatched. The germline CDR1 and CDR2 sequences are SGHRS and YFSETQ. The length of the CDR3 is 16 residues. CDR3 sequence: CASSPRQGALGTEAFF. CDR3 DNA sequence: TGCGCCAGCAGCCCAAGACAGGGGGCGCTTGGCACTGAAGCTTTCTTT. Full variable domain (missing parts from reference TRBV5-1 and TRBJ1-1): KAGVTQTPRYLIKTRGQQVTLSCSPISGHRSVSWYQQTPGQGLQFLFEYFSETQRNKGNFPGRFSGRQFSNSRSEMNVSTLELGDSALYLCASSPRQGALGTEAFFGQGTRLTVV.

The chain carries TRBV9 and TRBJ2-2; unclear D gene. The V end was cut by 3 bases, the J end by 1 base, with 4 bases between. The germline CDR1 and CDR2 sequences are SGDLS and YYNGEE. The CDR3 covers 13 residues. The DNA of the CDR3 is TGTGCCAGCAGCGCAGGGAACACCGGGGAGCTGTTTTTT. The encoded protein is CASSAGNTGELFF.

The chain couples TRBV5-1 to TRBJ2-7; no definite D call. Germline V gene sequence: CDR1 SGHRS, CDR2 YFSETQ. The CDR3 extends over 14 amino acids. Trimming took 2 bases from V and 2 from J, leaving 11 bases between them. The CDR3 is CASSFVTDTYEQYF. CDR3 sequence (DNA): TGCGCCAGCAGCTTCGTAACAGATACCTACGAGCAGTACTTC.

The gene calls are TRBV30 and TRBJ1-5; 7 nucleotides match TRBD1. CDR3 length equals 14 residues. Germline trimming cut 2 bases from V and 1 base from J; bases unmatched to any gene: 2. Germline CDR1 reads GTSNPN; CDR2 reads SVGIG (reference sequence). The CDR3: CAWSLGQSNQPQHF. As DNA, the CDR3 is TGTGCCTGGAGTTTGGGACAGAGCAATCAGCCCCAGCATTTT.

This clone was seen a few times. This rearrangement joins TRBV5-6 to TRBJ1-2; 8 bases match TRBD1. The CDR3 is made up of 14 amino acids. Germline CDR1 SGHDT, CDR2 YYEEEE. Germline trimming cut 3 bases from V and 4 bases from J; bases unmatched to any gene: 5. The CDR3 sequence is CASSWGTGSYGYTF. As DNA, the CDR3 is TGTGCCAGCAGCTGGGGGACAGGCTCCTATGGCTACACCTTC.

This clone turned up a few times. This chain links TRBV28 with TRBJ2-7; D remains unclear. Per germline, CDR1 MDHEN and CDR2 SYDVKM. V lost 5 bases and J 1 base, leaving 12 bases between the germline ends. The CDR3 sequence is 14 residues long. The CDR3 DNA sequence: TGTGCCAGCAGTCCCCCCGGAACGTCCTACGAGCAGTACTTC. As protein: CASSPPGTSYEQYF.

This chain connects TRBV4-2 to TRBJ1-5; D is undetermined. Germline V lookup: CDR1 LGHNA, CDR2 YNFKEQ. With 3 bases removed from V and 3 bases from J, the gap between germline ends came to 6 bases. This CDR3 is 13 amino acids long. The chain's CDR3 is CASSQGANQPQHF. CDR3 in DNA: TGTGCCAGCAGCCAGGGAGCCAATCAGCCCCAGCATTTT.

This clone was seen a few times. The V call is TRBV10-3, the J call TRBJ1-5, with 9 bases fitting TRBD1. Germline CDR1 ENHRY, CDR2 SYGVKD. This CDR3 comprises 15 residues. The ends lost 4 bases at V and 2 bases at J; junction bases unmatched: 3. The DNA of the CDR3 is TGTGCCATCAGTGGGGGACAGGGCGGCAATCAGCCCCAGCATTTT. Translation: CAISGGQGGNQPQHF.

The rearrangement uses TRBV9 and TRBJ2-1; D is perhaps TRBD1 or TRBD2 (5 bases each). In germline, CDR1 is SGDLS, CDR2 YYNGEE. The V end was cut by 0 bases, the J end by 7 bases, with 14 bases between. This CDR3 comprises 15 residues. The CDR3 sequence is CASSVDWGIGNEQFF. In DNA, the CDR3 is TGTGCCAGCAGCGTAGATTGGGGGATCGGGAATGAGCAGTTCTTC. Complete variable domain (other parts from reference TRBV9 and TRBJ2-1): DSGVTQTPKHLITATGQRVTLRCSPRSGDLSVYWYQQSLDQGLQFLIQYYNGEERAKGNILERFSAQQFPDLHSELNLSSLELGDSALYFCASSVDWGIGNEQFFGPGTRLTVL.

The chain is built from TRBV27 and TRBJ2-1; TRBD2 agrees at 10 bases. The CDR3 totals 15 residues. The ends lost 2 bases at V and 12 bases at J; junction bases unmatched: 10. Looked up from germline, CDR1 is MNHEY and CDR2 is SMNVEV (reference sequence). CDR3 amino acids: CASSLAAGGLILQFF. Written as DNA, the CDR3 is TGTGCCAGCAGTTTAGCAGCGGGGGGGCTTATCCTGCAGTTCTTC.

As regards this clone: This sample also contains other DNA sequences that code for the same CDR3. The chain is built from TRBV27 and TRBJ2-7; 7 positions match TRBD2. The length of the CDR3 is 13 residues. V trimming: 3 bases; J trimming: 4 bases; junction bases outside the gene matches: 3. CDR1 and CDR2 from the germline V gene are MNHEY and SMNVEV (reference sequence). DNA of the CDR3: TGTGCCAGCAGTTTTGGGAGGGGTTACGAGCAGTACTTC. This translates into CASSFGRGYEQYF.

The rearrangement links TRBV30 to TRBJ1-2, with a weak D call TRBD1 (6 bases). Germline loops: CDR1 GTSNPN, CDR2 SVGIG (reference sequence). V lost 2 bases to trimming and J lost 3 bases, with 10 bases between them. This CDR3 has 13 residues. The CDR3 DNA reads TGTGCCTGGAGTCCCCAGGGGTACTATGGCTACACCTTC. Amino acids: CAWSPQGYYGYTF.